One and the same sample provided the 20 T cell receptor beta chains below, sequenced in a study of technical replicates of blood from a few donors. Data came from immunoSEQ multiplex PCR; TCRdb stores just in-frame clones and leaves some out. This sample carries about 56,000 clones, almost 95% of them seen once, and the ten largest clones take around 4%. The sequencing sample was made of PBMCs. The receptors were sampled from a human donor in good health. Some clones in this sample may be carry-over from other donors' samples.

This chain joins TRBV19 and TRBJ1-2; D perhaps matches TRBD1 (5 bases). The germline V gene has CDR1 LNHDA and CDR2 SQIVND (reference sequence). V was pared by 5 bases and J by 2 bases, with 15 bases between. The CDR3 has 15 residues. As DNA, the CDR3 is TGTGCCAGTAGTGACCTACAGGCAGGCAACTATGGCTACACCTTC. Translation: CASSDLQAGNYGYTF.

Notes on this clone: Distinct nucleotide sequences in the sample also encode this CDR3. V gene TRBV4-3 combines with J gene TRBJ1-3; no definite D call. Trimming left V 0 bases short and J 1 base short, with 10 bases between. CDR3 length: 16 amino acids. Germline V gene sequence: CDR1 LGHNA, CDR2 YSLEER. CDR3 amino acids: CASSQDRSLSGNTIYF. The DNA for the CDR3 is TGCGCCAGCAGCCAAGATAGGAGCCTTTCTGGAAACACCATATATTTT.

The chain joins TRBV9 to TRBJ2-5; no clear D gene. The V gene lost 0 bases and the J gene lost 2 bases, with 14 bases spanning the gap. Germline lookup yields CDR1 SGDLS and CDR2 YYNGEE. The CDR3 length is 16 residues. The CDR3 reads CASSVGPHYIQETQYF. CDR3 nucleotide sequence: TGTGCCAGCAGCGTAGGGCCTCACTATATTCAAGAGACCCAGTACTTC.

This chain links TRBV13 with TRBJ2-7; D gene unclear. There are 11 residues in the CDR3. Looked up from germline, CDR1 is PRHDT and CDR2 is FYEKMQ (reference sequence). Trimming took off 3 bases at V and 3 bases at J, with 3 bases between the two ends. The CDR3 region is CASSFNYEQYF. DNA for the CDR3: TGTGCCAGCAGCTTTAACTACGAGCAGTACTTC.

This rearrangement joins TRBV2 to TRBJ1-1; the D is unclear. The CDR3 has 16 residues. Looked up from germline, CDR1 is SNHLY and CDR2 is FYNNEI. The V end was cut by 5 bases, the J end by 5 bases, with 21 bases between. CDR3 amino acids: CASSYHGVAWRTEAFF. The CDR3 DNA is TGTGCCAGCAGTTACCACGGAGTAGCGTGGCGAACTGAAGCTTTCTTT.

The chain uses TRBV11-1 and TRBJ1-1, with D hard to call. The V and J ends lost 3 bases and 1 base respectively, with 6 bases between them. Germline lookup yields CDR1 SGHAT and CDR2 FQDESV (reference sequence). The CDR3 is 13 residues long. The CDR3, as DNA: TGTGCCAGCAGCTTCCGGGGGAACACTGAAGCTTTCTTT. Encoded protein: CASSFRGNTEAFF.

Only one count was recorded for this clone. The chain joins TRBV13 to TRBJ2-4; possible D gene TRBD1, 6 bases. V was cut by 4 bases and J by 8 bases, with 21 bases left in between. CDR1 and CDR2 (germline): PRHDT, FYEKMQ (reference sequence). This CDR3 has 16 amino acids. The CDR3 reads CASSSIPRGLGDIQYF. The CDR3 region has the DNA TGTGCCAGCAGCTCAATACCCAGGGGTTTGGGGGACATTCAGTACTTC. Variable domain in full (rest from reference TRBV13 and TRBJ2-4): AAGVIQSPRHLIKEKRETATLKCYPIPRHDTVYWYQQGPGQDPQFLISFYEKMQSDKGSIPDRFSAQQFSDYHSELNMSSLELGDSALYFCASSSIPRGLGDIQYFGAGTRLSVL.

In the case of this clone: This same CDR3 is encoded by further DNA sequences in the sample. The rearrangement uses TRBV4-1 and TRBJ2-7; 7 bases line up with TRBD1. This CDR3 contains 15 residues. The junction had 6 bases not matched to a gene; V was cut back by 0 bases and J by 4 bases. Germline lookup yields CDR1 MGHRA and CDR2 YSYEKL. CDR3 coding DNA: TGCGCCAGCAGCCAAGATCCGGCAGGGGGTTACGAGCAGTACTTC. Its translation: CASSQDPAGGYEQYF.

The genes are TRBV18 and TRBJ2-3; 9 bases align to TRBD2. Germline CDR1 is KGHSH and CDR2 is LQKENI. V shed 3 bases and J 5 bases; nucleotides not matched to a gene: 12. CDR3 length: 17 residues. CDR3 in DNA: TGTGCCAGCTCACCTTGGAGGGCTAGCGGGGTTGGAGATACGCAGTATTTT. Residues: CASSPWRASGVGDTQYF.

This chain joins TRBV6-1 and TRBJ2-7; D uncertain. The CDR3 is 20 residues long. Germline CDR1 MNHNS, CDR2 SASEGT. Trimming removed 3 bases at V and 2 bases at J, with 29 bases between. The CDR3 sequence is CASSDPVSPSTLLVPYEQYF. CDR3 nucleotide sequence: TGTGCCAGCAGTGACCCGGTCTCCCCCTCGACACTTTTGGTTCCCTACGAGCAGTACTTC.

V and J are TRBV6-5 and TRBJ1-1; D unresolved. This CDR3 is built from 12 residues. V was trimmed by 7 bases and J by 2 bases, leaving 8 bases between them. The V gene's germline CDR1 is MNHEY and CDR2 SVGAGI. For the CDR3, the DNA is TGTGCCAGCAATCCAGAAAACACTGAAGCTTTCTTT. Encoded protein: CASNPENTEAFF.

This chain connects TRBV4-3 to TRBJ2-1, with 7 bases matching TRBD2. V shed 4 bases, J shed 9 bases, and the junction held 12 bases outside the gene matches. The CDR3 is 15 residues long. Germline CDR1 and CDR2: LGHNA and YSLEER. The CDR3 region has the DNA TGCGCCAGCAGCCCATACCTTTGGGGGACTACTGAGCAGTTCTTC. Translating it yields CASSPYLWGTTEQFF.

V gene TRBV7-3 combines with J gene TRBJ2-7, with TRBD1 as a possible D gene (6 bases). This CDR3 spans 15 amino acids. V was shortened by 5 bases and J by 4 bases, with 18 bases between the two germline ends. From germline, CDR1 is SGHTA and CDR2 FQGTGA. The CDR3 DNA reads TGTGCCAGCAGCCTGCGGTCAGGGGTTCAGTACGAGCAGTACTTC. It translates to CASSLRSGVQYEQYF.

The genes are TRBV15 and TRBJ1-4, with D tentatively TRBD1 (6 bases). The length of the CDR3 is 15 residues. Germline V lookup: CDR1 LNHNV, CDR2 YYDKDF (reference sequence). Trimming took 4 bases from V and 5 from J, leaving 14 bases between them. CDR3 residues: CATSKPGQRNEKLFF. The CDR3 DNA is TGTGCCACCAGCAAACCCGGACAGAGAAATGAAAAACTGTTTTTT.

CDR3 coding DNA: TGTGCCAGCAGTGAATGGGGACTACGGAATCAAGAGACCCAGTACTTC. This sequence encodes CASSEWGLRNQETQYF. The rearrangement uses TRBV2 and TRBJ2-5, with 7 bases fitting TRBD2. The germline V gene has CDR1 SNHLY and CDR2 FYNNEI. The trim removed 2 bases at V and 2 bases at J, leaving 8 bases unmatched. The CDR3 has 16 residues.

The CDR3 loop is CASEVGLAVSHTQYF. The CDR3 nucleotides are TGTGCTAGTGAGGTGGGACTAGCGGTTTCCCATACGCAGTATTTT. The chain uses TRBV12-5 and TRBJ2-3; 11 nucleotides agree with TRBD2. This CDR3 spans 15 amino acids. V lost 7 bases to trimming and J lost 7 bases; unmatched junction nucleotides: 10. Germline CDR1 and CDR2: LGHNT and FRNRAP.

J is TRBJ2-1 and V is TRBV13; D unresolved. This CDR3 is 15 amino acids long. V dropped 1 base and J dropped 0 bases, with 7 bases sitting between them. CDR1 is PRHDT and CDR2 is FYEKMQ in the germline V gene (reference sequence). CDR3 in amino acids: CASSLELSSYNEQFF. The DNA for the CDR3 is TGTGCCAGCAGCTTAGAACTGAGCTCCTACAATGAGCAGTTCTTC.

This clone was counted once. V gene TRBV2 combines with J gene TRBJ2-7; D gene uncertain. V shed 4 bases and J shed 0 bases, with 10 bases lying between them. The CDR3 spans 14 residues. Germline values: CDR1 SNHLY, CDR2 FYNNEI. CDR3 residues: CASSATTSSYEQYF. CDR3 sequence (DNA): TGTGCCAGCAGTGCGACAACAAGCTCCTACGAGCAGTACTTC.

The rearrangement links TRBV4-2 to TRBJ1-1; the match to TRBD1 covers 10 bases. Looked up from germline, CDR1 is LGHNA and CDR2 is YNFKEQ. Trimming took 4 bases from V and 1 from J; bases not matched to a gene: 3. This CDR3 region has 15 residues. The CDR3: CASSPGDRGNTEAFF. The CDR3 DNA sequence: TGTGCCAGCAGCCCGGGGGACAGGGGGAACACTGAAGCTTTCTTT.

The chain combines TRBV19 with TRBJ2-5; 7 nucleotides agree with TRBD1. The ends lost 6 bases at V and 1 base at J; junction bases unmatched: 2. The CDR3 has 13 amino acids. Germline CDR1 and CDR2: LNHDA and SQIVND (reference sequence). The DNA for the CDR3 is TGTGCCAGTAGCAACAGGGGCCAAGAGACCCAGTACTTC. Translating gives CASSNRGQETQYF.